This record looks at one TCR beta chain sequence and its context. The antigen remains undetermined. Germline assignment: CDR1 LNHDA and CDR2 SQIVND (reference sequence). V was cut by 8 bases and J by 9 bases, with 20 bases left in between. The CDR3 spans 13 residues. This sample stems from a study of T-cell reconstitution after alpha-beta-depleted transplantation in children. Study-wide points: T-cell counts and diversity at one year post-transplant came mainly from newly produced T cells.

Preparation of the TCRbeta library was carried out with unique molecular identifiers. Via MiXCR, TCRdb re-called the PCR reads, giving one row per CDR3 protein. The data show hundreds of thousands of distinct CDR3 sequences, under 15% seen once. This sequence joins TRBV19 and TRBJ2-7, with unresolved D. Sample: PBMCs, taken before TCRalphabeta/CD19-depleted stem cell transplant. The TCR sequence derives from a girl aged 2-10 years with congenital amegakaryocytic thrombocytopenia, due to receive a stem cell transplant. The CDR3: CASRIAPNHGQYF. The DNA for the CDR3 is TGTGCCAGTCGGATAGCCCCGAATCACGGGCAGTACTTC. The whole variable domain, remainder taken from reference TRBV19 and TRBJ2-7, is DGGITQSPKYLFRKEGQNVTLSCEQNLNHDAMYWYRQDPGQGLRLIYYSQIVNDFQKGDIAEGYSVSREKKESFPLTVTSAQKNPTAFYLCASRIAPNHGQYFGPGTRLTVT.